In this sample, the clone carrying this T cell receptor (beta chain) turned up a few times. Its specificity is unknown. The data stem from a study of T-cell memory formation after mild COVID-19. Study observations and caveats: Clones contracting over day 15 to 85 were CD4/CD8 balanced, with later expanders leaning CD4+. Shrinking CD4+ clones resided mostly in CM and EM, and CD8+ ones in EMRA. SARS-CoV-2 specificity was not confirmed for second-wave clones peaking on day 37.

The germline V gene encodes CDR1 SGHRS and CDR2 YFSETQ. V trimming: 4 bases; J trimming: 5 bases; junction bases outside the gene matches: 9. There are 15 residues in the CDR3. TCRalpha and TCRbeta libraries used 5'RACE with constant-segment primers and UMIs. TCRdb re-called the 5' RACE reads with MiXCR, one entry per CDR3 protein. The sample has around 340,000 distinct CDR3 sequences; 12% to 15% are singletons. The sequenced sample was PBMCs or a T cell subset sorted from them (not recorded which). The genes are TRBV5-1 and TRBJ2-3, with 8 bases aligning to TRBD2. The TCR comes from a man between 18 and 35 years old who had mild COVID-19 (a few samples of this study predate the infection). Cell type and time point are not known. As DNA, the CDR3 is TGCGCCAGCAGCACCCCCGGGGGGGATGGAGATACGCAGTATTTT. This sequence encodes CASSTPGGDGDTQYF. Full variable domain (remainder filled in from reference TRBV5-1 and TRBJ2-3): KAGVTQTPRYLIKTRGQQVTLSCSPISGHRSVSWYQQTPGQGLQFLFEYFSETQRNKGNFPGRFSGRQFSNSRSEMNVSTLELGDSALYLCASSTPGGDGDTQYFGPGTRLTVL.